These 24 T cell receptor beta chains were all obtained from the same sample, sequenced in a study of a mutant IDH1 vaccine in newly diagnosed glioma. Using immunoSEQ multiplex PCR, the repertoire was profiled, and TCRdb retains in-frame clones only, with some absent. The repertoire holds more than 50,000 clones, with 75% to 90% as singletons. Time point described: week 11, during vaccination. In every dose of vaccine, 300 ug of mutant IDH1 20-mer peptide was given alongside topical imiquimod. Which antigens these TCRs recognize remains unknown. The sample consisted of PBMCs, taken from a glioma patient whose treatment included an IDH1 peptide vaccine. Source of these receptors: a man aged 40-49 years with glioma.

CDR3 amino acids: CASSQAVLAGVNTGELFF. In nucleotides, the CDR3 is TGCGCCAGCAGCCAAGCTGTTTTAGCGGGAGTGAACACCGGGGAGCTGTTTTTT. The chain employs TRBV4-3 and TRBJ2-2, with 9 bases that match TRBD2. CDR3 size: 18 residues. V lost 1 base, J lost 1 base, and 7 bases stayed unmatched. Germline V gene lookup returns CDR1 LGHNA and CDR2 YSLEER.

This rearrangement joins TRBV28 to TRBJ2-7; D is perhaps TRBD2 (6 bases). This CDR3 comprises 17 residues. Germline lookup yields CDR1 MDHEN and CDR2 SYDVKM. V dropped 3 bases and J dropped 0 bases, with 18 bases sitting between them. The CDR3 DNA reads TGTGCCAGCAGTTTGGGGACCGGGACTTCCAGCTCCTACGAGCAGTACGTC. This codes for CASSLGTGTSSSYEQYV.

The rearrangement links TRBV18 to TRBJ1-1; D is possibly TRBD1 (6 bases). Germline CDR1 KGHSH, CDR2 LQKENI. The V end lost 3 bases, the J end lost 1 base, and 15 bases lay between the germline ends. The CDR3 sequence is 16 residues long. The CDR3 region is CASSPDGAGENTEAFF. Written as DNA, the CDR3 is TGTGCCAGCTCACCTGATGGGGCAGGGGAGAACACTGAAGCTTTCTTT.

V is TRBV19 and J is TRBJ1-1; TRBD1 matches 7 bases. This CDR3 has 14 amino acids. The V gene end was trimmed by 6 bases and the J gene end by 1 base; junction bases not matched to a gene: 5. The V gene's germline CDR1 is LNHDA and CDR2 SQIVND (reference sequence). The CDR3 DNA reads TGTGCCAGTAGGCCAGGGGGGACGAACACTGAAGCTTTCTTT. It encodes CASRPGGTNTEAFF. The full variable domain, rest sourced from reference TRBV19 and TRBJ1-1, is DGGITQSPKYLFRKEGQNVTLSCEQNLNHDAMYWYRQDPGQGLRLIYYSQIVNDFQKGDIAEGYSVSREKKESFPLTVTSAQKNPTAFYLCASRPGGTNTEAFFGQGTRLTVV.

The chain combines TRBV10-3 with TRBJ2-7, with D perhaps given as TRBD1 or TRBD2 (5 bases each). Trimming removed 2 bases at V and 3 bases at J, with 14 bases between. The CDR3 is 15 residues long. Germline CDR1 and CDR2: ENHRY and SYGVKD. Written as DNA, the CDR3 is TGTGCCATCAGTGAGGGACTTTCGGGACGCTACGAGCAGTACGTC. Translating gives CAISEGLSGRYEQYV.

The rearrangement joins TRBV9 to TRBJ2-6; D could derive from TRBD1 or TRBD2 (5 bases each). CDR3 size: 20 residues. The V gene's germline CDR1 is SGDLS and CDR2 YYNGEE. Deletions cut 0 bases from V and 1 base from J, with 20 bases between. The CDR3 loop reads CASSVARDRWAISGANVLTF. The DNA of the CDR3 is TGTGCCAGCAGCGTAGCGAGGGACCGCTGGGCCATATCTGGGGCCAACGTCCTGACTTTC.

V and J are TRBV28 and TRBJ1-2; perhaps TRBD1 as D (5 bases). This CDR3 spans 17 amino acids. V was shortened by 3 bases and J by 3 bases, with 20 bases between the two germline ends. The germline V gene has CDR1 MDHEN and CDR2 SYDVKM. The CDR3 sequence is CASSLYPPPTGHYGYTF. CDR3 coding DNA: TGTGCCAGCAGTTTGTATCCCCCCCCTACAGGTCACTATGGCTACACCTTC.

The chain uses TRBV19 and TRBJ1-5; perhaps TRBD1 as D (5 bases). Per the germline V gene, CDR1 is LNHDA and CDR2 is SQIVND (reference sequence). CDR3 length: 15 residues. Deletions cut 3 bases from V and 4 bases from J, with 13 bases between. This CDR3 reads CASSIRDGKNQPQHF. The CDR3 DNA sequence: TGTGCCAGTAGTATCCGGGACGGCAAAAATCAGCCCCAGCATTTT.

In its sample, this clone was seen a few times. The chain employs TRBV30 and TRBJ1-5; D not resolved. Germline V CDR1 and CDR2: GTSNPN, SVGIG (reference sequence). The V end was cut by 0 bases, the J end by 1 base, with 7 bases between. The length of the CDR3 is 14 residues. The CDR3 DNA reads TGTGCCTGGAGTGTAGTCGCCAGCAATCAGCCCCAGCATTTT. Its protein product is CAWSVVASNQPQHF.

This chain uses TRBV11-3 with TRBJ2-2; TRBD2 matches 12 bases. This CDR3 is 17 amino acids long. Losses at the gene ends were 5 bases for V and 0 bases for J; bases not matched to a gene: 4. Germline loops: CDR1 SGHNT, CDR2 YENEEA. Here the CDR3 DNA reads TGTGCCAGCAGCCCCCGGACTAGCGGGACGAACACCGGGGAGCTGTTTTTT. It encodes CASSPRTSGTNTGELFF.

The chain joins TRBV4-1 to TRBJ1-1, with 8 bases lining up with TRBD1. There are 16 residues in the CDR3. Germline-derived CDR1 and CDR2 are MGHRA and YSYEKL. V trimming: 4 bases; J trimming: 1 base; junction bases outside the gene matches: 8. In DNA form, the CDR3 reads TGCGCCAGCAGCCCTACTCCGGGACAGGAGAACACTGAAGCTTTCTTT. This translates into CASSPTPGQENTEAFF.

CDR3 in amino acids: CAWSVGHAGTEAFF. DNA of the CDR3: TGTGCCTGGAGTGTAGGACACGCGGGCACTGAAGCTTTCTTT. The genes are TRBV30 and TRBJ1-1; D is perhaps TRBD1 (5 bases). Germline V gene sequence: CDR1 GTSNPN, CDR2 SVGIG (reference sequence). CDR3 length equals 14 residues. V lost 0 bases and J lost 4, with 12 bases in between. Full variable domain (rest looked up from reference TRBV30 and TRBJ1-1): SQTIHQWPATLVQPVGSPLSLECTVEGTSNPNLYWYRQAAGRGLQLLFYSVGIGQISSEVPQNLSASRPQDRQFILSSKKLLLSDSGFYLCAWSVGHAGTEAFFGQGTRLTVV.

V usage is TRBV11-2 and J usage is TRBJ1-1, with 10 positions matching TRBD1. V shed 3 bases and J 5 bases; nucleotides not matched to a gene: 9. CDR3 length: 16 amino acids. Germline V gene lookup returns CDR1 SGHAT and CDR2 FQNNGV. DNA of the CDR3: TGTGCCAGCAGCTTGGGGGACAGGGGATTTGGTACTGAAGCTTTCTTT. It translates to CASSLGDRGFGTEAFF.

This clone was counted a single time. The rearrangement uses TRBV18 and TRBJ2-3; 13 positions agree with TRBD2. Germline V gene data show CDR1 as KGHSH and CDR2 as LQKENI. V lost 3 bases and J lost 9; bases outside the gene matches: 3. The CDR3 extends over 14 amino acids. CDR3 coding DNA: TGTGCCAGCTCACCTACTAGCGGGAGGGAAACGCAGTATTTT. It translates to CASSPTSGRETQYF.

This chain connects TRBV5-1 to TRBJ1-1; TRBD1 might be the D (5 bases). Germline CDR1 is SGHRS and CDR2 is YFSETQ. V lost 3 bases and J lost 2, with 14 bases in between. This CDR3 has 15 amino acids. As DNA, the CDR3 is TGCGCCAGCAGCTCATTCGGCGGGGCAAACACTGAAGCTTTCTTT. This translates into CASSSFGGANTEAFF.

The chain recombines TRBV30 with TRBJ1-2, with D uncertain. The CDR3 is 12 residues long. CDR1 GTSNPN and CDR2 SVGIG come from the germline V gene (reference sequence). Between the trimmed V and J ends, which lost 2 bases and 3 bases, there was a span of 7 bases. CDR3 sequence reads: CAWSRRHYGYTF. In DNA form, the CDR3 reads TGTGCCTGGAGTCGTAGGCACTATGGCTACACCTTC. The entire variable domain, with the rest obtained from reference TRBV30 and TRBJ1-2, is as follows: SQTIHQWPATLVQPVGSPLSLECTVEGTSNPNLYWYRQAAGRGLQLLFYSVGIGQISSEVPQNLSASRPQDRQFILSSKKLLLSDSGFYLCAWSRRHYGYTFGSGTRLTVV.

The CDR3 loop is CASRYRDRGYEQYF. DNA of the CDR3: TGTGCCAGCAGATACCGGGACAGGGGGTACGAGCAGTACTTC. V is TRBV28 and J is TRBJ2-7; 11 positions agree with TRBD1. Germline assignment: CDR1 MDHEN and CDR2 SYDVKM. The CDR3 runs to 14 residues. Trimming took 6 bases from V and 4 from J; bases not matched to a gene: 5.

The chain links TRBV6-5 to TRBJ1-1; D possibly corresponds to TRBD1 (6 bases). The CDR3 has 15 amino acids. V was shortened by 1 base and J by 2 bases, with 11 bases between the two germline ends. Germline CDR1 is MNHEY and CDR2 is SVGAGI. The CDR3 coding sequence is TGTGCCAGCAGTTACTGGCAGGGGACAAACACTGAAGCTTTCTTT. Encoded protein: CASSYWQGTNTEAFF.

This chain uses TRBV11-2 with TRBJ2-3, with 13 bases identical to TRBD2. From germline, CDR1 is SGHAT and CDR2 FQNNGV. The junction had 4 bases not matched to a gene; V was cut back by 1 base and J by 3 bases. The CDR3 totals 17 residues. The DNA of the CDR3 is TGTGCCAGCAGCTTAGGGACTAGCGGGAGTAGTACAGATACGCAGTATTTT. Its translation is CASSLGTSGSSTDTQYF.

The chain uses TRBV18 and TRBJ2-7; 10 bases align to TRBD2. CDR1 is KGHSH, CDR2 LQKENI, per germline. There are 15 residues in the CDR3. V lost 6 bases and J lost 2; bases outside the gene matches: 7. The CDR3 DNA follows: TGTGCCAGCTCCCCGCTAGCGGGAGACCCCTACGAGCAGTACTTC. It codes for CASSPLAGDPYEQYF.

J is TRBJ1-5 and V is TRBV6-1; D call uncertain. There are 11 residues in the CDR3. V was shortened by 1 base and J by 7 bases, with 2 bases between the two germline ends. The germline V gene has CDR1 MNHNS and CDR2 SASEGT. The CDR3 region is CASSEGQPQHF. CDR3 sequence (DNA): TGTGCCAGCAGTGAAGGGCAGCCCCAGCATTTT.

This rearrangement joins TRBV7-9 to TRBJ1-5; D is undetermined. Germline CDR1 reads SEHNR; CDR2 reads FQNEAQ (reference sequence). V lost 8 bases to trimming and J lost 4 bases, with 9 bases between them. This CDR3 has 12 amino acids. The CDR3 spells CASGVDNQPQHF. In nucleotides, the CDR3 is TGTGCCAGCGGGGTAGATAATCAGCCCCAGCATTTT.

V is TRBV7-3 and J is TRBJ2-2; 9 bases are shared with TRBD2. Unmatched junction bases numbered 4, after V lost 5 bases and J lost 3 bases. Germline values: CDR1 SGHTA, CDR2 FQGTGA. The CDR3 is 15 amino acids. The CDR3 DNA follows: TGTGCCAGCAGCACTACTAGCGGGTACACCGGGGAGCTGTTTTTT. Protein sequence: CASSTTSGYTGELFF.

The chain combines TRBV28 with TRBJ1-2; 7 nucleotides align to TRBD1. Germline V gene data show CDR1 as MDHEN and CDR2 as SYDVKM. The CDR3 is 16 residues long. The junction had 12 bases not matched to a gene; V was cut back by 2 bases and J by 6 bases. This chain's CDR3 is CASSLPTRTGVHGYTF. CDR3 bases: TGTGCCAGCAGTTTACCCACTCGCACAGGGGTCCATGGCTACACCTTC.